The 5 T cell receptor beta chains below all came from one sample that was sequenced in a study of T cell clusters in autoimmune cytopenias. TRB was amplified from about 250 ng of peripheral blood genomic DNA per sample. TRB rearrangements were amplified by touch-down multiplex PCR with mixed TRB-A/B primers. TCRdb derives one entry per CDR3 protein from the multiplex PCR reads, leaving out DNA. The table lists about 8,400 distinct CDR3 sequences. The specimen sequenced was peripheral blood. These receptors came from a human donor with an autoimmune cytopenia or autoimmune hepatitis (not recorded which).

This sequence joins TRBV14 and TRBJ2-7; TCRdb indicates TRBD2, and absent DNA this call remains unverified. Germline V gene data show CDR1 as SGHDN and CDR2 as FVKESK. The CDR3 contains 13 residues. The CDR3 sequence: CASSPVGTYEQYF.

In terms of frequency, this clonotype is medium-sized (0.01 to 0.1%). This rearrangement joins TRBV20-1 to TRBJ2-3. The V gene's germline CDR1 is DFQATT and CDR2 SNEGSKA (reference sequence). CDR3 length equals 14 residues. This CDR3 is CSARSNLNTDTQYF.

The chain joins TRBV27 to TRBJ1-2; the TRBD1 assignment by TCRdb is unverifiable without DNA. This CDR3 has 16 amino acids. From germline, CDR1 is MNHEY and CDR2 SMNVEV (reference sequence). This chain's CDR3 is CASSLLGGVHNYGYTF.

The rearrangement uses TRBV7-9 and TRBJ1-3; TCRdb proposes TRBD1, but this gene call is untestable without DNA. The CDR3 loop spans 14 amino acids. Looked up from germline, CDR1 is SEHNR and CDR2 is FQNEAQ (reference sequence). CDR3 sequence: CASSFRGAGNTIYF.

The CDR3 is CASIGLANYNEQFF. The chain couples TRBV27 to TRBJ2-1; TCRdb calls TRBD2, which cannot be checked without DNA. The CDR3 runs to 14 residues. From germline, CDR1 is MNHEY and CDR2 SMNVEV (reference sequence).